This entry lists 21 T cell receptor beta chains sequenced from one sample in a study of cytomegalovirus exposure and HLA in healthy donors. The PCR had 60 Vbeta and 13 Jbeta primers. TCRdb's table, derived via immunoSEQ multiplex PCR, lists solely in-frame clones and lacks some. The sample consists of 180,000 or so clones, 77% of them appearing once. Sequences were obtained from PBMCs. The receptors originated from a woman aged 60-70 years in good health and CMV-seropositive.

This chain links TRBV7-3 with TRBJ2-1, with D unclear. Germline CDR1 is SGHTA and CDR2 is FQGTGA. The CDR3 has 14 residues. V was clipped by 2 bases and J by 6 bases, with 11 bases between them. CDR3 in DNA: TGTGCCAGCAGCTTACGCAGGAACTCCAATGAGCAGTTCTTC. This encodes CASSLRRNSNEQFF.

The chain carries TRBV9 and TRBJ2-5, with 7 bases matching TRBD1. CDR3 size: 15 residues. The V segment lost 0 bases and the J segment 4 bases; nucleotides outside the gene matches: 6. Germline V gene sequence: CDR1 SGDLS, CDR2 YYNGEE. CDR3 amino acids: CASSVETGLRETQYF. DNA of the CDR3: TGTGCCAGCAGCGTAGAGACAGGGTTAAGAGAGACCCAGTACTTC. Full variable domain (rest looked up from reference TRBV9 and TRBJ2-5): DSGVTQTPKHLITATGQRVTLRCSPRSGDLSVYWYQQSLDQGLQFLIQYYNGEERAKGNILERFSAQQFPDLHSELNLSSLELGDSALYFCASSVETGLRETQYFGPGTRLLVL.

This sequence joins TRBV18 and TRBJ2-7, with a possible D match to TRBD2 (5 bases). This CDR3 has 12 residues. Germline loops: CDR1 KGHSH, CDR2 LQKENI. Trimming took off 1 base at V and 7 bases at J, with 8 bases between the two ends. The CDR3 protein is CASSPQLGEQYF. As DNA, the CDR3 is TGTGCCAGCTCACCACAACTAGGGGAGCAGTACTTC.

The chain uses TRBV4-3 and TRBJ1-2, with D maybe TRBD1 (5 bases). This CDR3 has 15 residues. V gave up 0 bases and J gave up 2 bases, with 10 bases separating them. The germline V gene encodes CDR1 LGHNA and CDR2 YSLEER. The CDR3 spells CASSQDSAGNYGYTF. The CDR3 DNA reads TGCGCCAGCAGCCAAGATTCGGCAGGGAACTATGGCTACACCTTC.

The rearrangement links TRBV18 to TRBJ2-7; TRBD2 matches 10 bases. Germline CDR1 is KGHSH and CDR2 is LQKENI. The CDR3 loop spans 16 amino acids. The junction had 8 bases not matched to a gene; V was cut back by 0 bases and J by 6 bases. This CDR3 reads CASSPPVAGGVGEQYF. In DNA, the CDR3 is TGTGCCAGCTCACCACCGGTAGCGGGAGGAGTGGGCGAGCAGTACTTC.

The rearrangement joins TRBV28 to TRBJ1-6; D is possibly TRBD1 (5 bases). Trimming took 5 bases from V and 8 from J, leaving 19 bases between them. Germline CDR1 and CDR2: MDHEN and SYDVKM. This CDR3 has 16 residues. CDR3 sequence: CASSLPRGVDYSPLHF. The CDR3 DNA follows: TGTGCCAGCAGTCTCCCAAGGGGCGTTGATTATTCACCCCTCCACTTT.

The CDR3 bases are TGTGCCAGCAGTTTATTTAGCGCCCCGGGTGGAGATACGCAGTATTTT. Protein product: CASSLFSAPGGDTQYF. The chain employs TRBV27 and TRBJ2-3; maybe TRBD2 (5 bases). In germline, CDR1 is MNHEY, CDR2 SMNVEV (reference sequence). The CDR3 is 16 amino acids. The V and J ends lost 1 base and 5 bases respectively, with 16 bases between them.

The chain combines TRBV29-1 with TRBJ2-3; D remains ambiguous. V was cut by 3 bases and J by 1 base, with 5 bases left in between. The CDR3 consists of 12 residues. CDR1 is SQVTM and CDR2 is ANQGSEA in the germline V gene. This chain's CDR3 is CSVDAGTDTQYF. Here the CDR3 DNA reads TGCAGCGTTGATGCAGGCACAGATACGCAGTATTTT.

This clone appeared a few times. The gene calls are TRBV19 and TRBJ1-1; no firm D call. The CDR3 consists of 12 residues. Germline-derived CDR1 and CDR2 are LNHDA and SQIVND (reference sequence). The V end lost 5 bases, the J end lost 2 bases, and 6 bases lay between the germline ends. CDR3: CASSWANTEAFF. CDR3 nucleotide sequence: TGTGCCAGTAGTTGGGCTAACACTGAAGCTTTCTTT.

The V call is TRBV4-2, the J call TRBJ2-1; perhaps TRBD1 as D (6 bases). Germline V gene data show CDR1 as LGHNA and CDR2 as YNFKEQ. There are 16 residues in the CDR3. Trimming cost V 2 bases and J 6 bases, with 17 bases left between them. The CDR3 loop reads CASSQPPGSGVNEQFF. CDR3 nucleotide sequence: TGTGCCAGCAGCCAACCACCGGGATCAGGGGTCAATGAGCAGTTCTTC.

There are a few counts of this clone. V usage is TRBV15 and J usage is TRBJ1-4, with 7 bases that match TRBD1. The trim removed 3 bases at V and 3 bases at J, leaving 7 bases unmatched. From germline, CDR1 is LNHNV and CDR2 YYDKDF (reference sequence). There are 16 residues in the CDR3. The CDR3 region has the DNA TGTGCCACCAGCAGGGAGTCTCAGGGGGCTAATGAAAAACTGTTTTTT. It translates to CATSRESQGANEKLFF.

On this clone itself: The same CDR3 arises from other DNA sequences in this sample as well. The V gene is TRBV6-5, the J gene TRBJ2-1, with 10 positions matching TRBD2. V shed 9 bases and J 4 bases; nucleotides not matched to a gene: 3. This CDR3 contains 13 residues. Per germline, CDR1 MNHEY and CDR2 SVGAGI. The DNA for the CDR3 is TGTGCCAGTCGGACTAGCGGATACAATGAGCAGTTCTTC. Its translation: CASRTSGYNEQFF.

The genes are TRBV5-4 and TRBJ1-2, with a weak D call TRBD1 (6 bases). The length of the CDR3 is 15 residues. Germline V gene lookup returns CDR1 SGHNT and CDR2 YYREEE (reference sequence). V gave up 4 bases and J gave up 8 bases, with 21 bases separating them. The CDR3 DNA reads TGTGCCAGCAGCCCCTCCGCGGGTTTTGGGGGCGGCTACACCTTC. Protein sequence: CASSPSAGFGGGYTF.

The chain is built from TRBV28 and TRBJ2-5; 8 positions match TRBD2. The V and J ends lost 3 bases and 4 bases, in that order; junction bases with no gene match: 22. This CDR3 contains 20 residues. Germline CDR1 is MDHEN and CDR2 is SYDVKM. CDR3: CASSFFSRGGTPSSRETQYF. In DNA form, the CDR3 reads TGTGCCAGCAGTTTTTTTTCTCGGGGGGGGACCCCCTCTTCCCGAGAGACCCAGTACTTC.

The chain joins TRBV4-3 to TRBJ1-2, with 7 bases matching TRBD1. Losses at the gene ends were 1 base for V and 4 bases for J; bases not matched to a gene: 6. The CDR3 runs to 15 residues. Germline CDR1 reads LGHNA; CDR2 reads YSLEER. CDR3 sequence: CASSQGRQGGYGYTF. The CDR3 coding sequence is TGCGCCAGCAGCCAAGGTCGACAGGGCGGCTATGGCTACACCTTC.

V gene TRBV25-1 combines with J gene TRBJ1-6; D unresolved. Trimming pared 3 bases from V and 11 bases from J, leaving 8 bases between. CDR3 length equals 12 residues. The V gene's germline CDR1 is MGHDK and CDR2 SYGVNS. CDR3 in DNA: TGTGCCAGCAGTGATTGGGAGACACCCCTCCACTTT. Translating gives CASSDWETPLHF.

The chain has TRBV25-1 and TRBJ2-5, with 10 positions matching TRBD2. The CDR3 runs to 14 residues. Germline V gene sequence: CDR1 MGHDK, CDR2 SYGVNS. J gave up 1 base and V 6 bases, and 2 bases lay outside the gene matches. CDR3 protein: CASSPSGSQETQYF. The CDR3 DNA follows: TGTGCCAGCAGCCCTAGCGGGAGCCAAGAGACCCAGTACTTC.

The chain is built from TRBV5-1 and TRBJ2-7, with TRBD1 identical over 7 bases. The CDR3 consists of 14 residues. The ends lost 0 bases at V and 6 bases at J; junction bases unmatched: 6. Germline CDR1 reads SGHRS; CDR2 reads YFSETQ. In nucleotides, the CDR3 is TGCGCCAGCAGCTTGGAACAGGGGCTTGGCGAGCAGTACTTC. This gives the protein CASSLEQGLGEQYF.

The V call is TRBV14, the J call TRBJ2-3; TRBD2 aligns across 14 bases. The V gene's germline CDR1 is SGHDN and CDR2 FVKESK. The V segment lost 2 bases and the J segment 2 bases; nucleotides outside the gene matches: 18. The CDR3 covers 22 residues. The CDR3 region has the DNA TGTGCCAGCAGCCAACTCGGTTCGGGACTAGCGGGAGAATTGGTACTCACAGATACGCAGTATTTT. This gives the protein CASSQLGSGLAGELVLTDTQYF.

The CDR3 region is CASSLGAPDTQYF. CDR3 coding DNA: TGTGCCAGCAGTTTGGGAGCACCAGATACGCAGTATTTT. V is TRBV28 and J is TRBJ2-3; D might be TRBD2 (5 bases). Germline values: CDR1 MDHEN, CDR2 SYDVKM. This CDR3 is 13 amino acids long. Deletions cut 3 bases from V and 4 bases from J, with 8 bases between.

This rearrangement joins TRBV5-4 to TRBJ2-5; 14 bases line up with TRBD2. The germline CDR1 and CDR2 sequences are SGHNT and YYREEE (reference sequence). This CDR3 region has 18 residues. V trimming: 4 bases; J trimming: 1 base; junction bases outside the gene matches: 9. The CDR3 is CASSRPGLAGASQETQYF. CDR3 in DNA: TGTGCCAGCAGCCGTCCGGGACTAGCGGGAGCGTCCCAAGAGACCCAGTACTTC.